This T cell receptor beta chain was identified in a study of human T cells and chemical hapten exposure. Time point in this sample: patch test 2, 6 weeks after DPC sensitization. Documented treatment: therapeutic diphenylcyclopropenone sensitization with weekly scalp DPC. Suited to DPC and affected by alopecia, the donors ranged from 18 to 70 years old. Unique molecular identifiers were linked by the library to individual cDNA molecules. Each CDR3 protein is one row after TCRdb ran MiXCR on the RACE reads. Among about 400,000 distinct CDR3 sequences listed, over 6% were seen once. General study points: Counts of expanded TCRs at PT1 were positively correlated with patch test score.

A remark on this clonotype: The target antigen is unknown.

Germline V gene lookup returns CDR1 SGHRS and CDR2 YFSETQ. Between the trimmed V and J ends, which lost 4 bases and 3 bases, there was a span of 10 bases. The CDR3 contains 13 residues. Sequences were derived from whole blood, sampled in connection with sensitization to the hapten diphenylcyclopropenone (DPC). The clonotype originates from a woman between 18 and 30 years old with alopecia areata. Some clones in this sample may be carry-over from other donors' samples. The chain recombines TRBV5-1 with TRBJ1-2, with D possibly matching TRBD1 (5 bases). The CDR3 bases are TGCGCCAGCAGCGTCGACAGTGACTATGGCTACACCTTC. It is translated as CASSVDSDYGYTF.